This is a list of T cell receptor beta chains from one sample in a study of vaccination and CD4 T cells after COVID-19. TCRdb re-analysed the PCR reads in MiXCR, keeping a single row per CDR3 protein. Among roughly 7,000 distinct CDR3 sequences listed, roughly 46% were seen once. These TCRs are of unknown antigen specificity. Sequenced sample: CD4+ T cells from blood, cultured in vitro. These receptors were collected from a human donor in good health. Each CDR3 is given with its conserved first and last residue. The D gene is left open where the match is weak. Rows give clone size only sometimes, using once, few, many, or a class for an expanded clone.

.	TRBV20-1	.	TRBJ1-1	TGCAGTGCCCCGGGACTGGGGAACACTGAAGCTTTCTTT	CSAPGLGNTEAFF
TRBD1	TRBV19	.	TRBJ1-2	TGTGCCAGCAACCGACAGGGAGTATATGGCTACACCTTC	CASNRQGVYGYTF
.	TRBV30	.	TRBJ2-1	TGTGCCTGGGTCTGGGGGAACGGGAATGAGCAGTTCTTC	CAWVWGNGNEQFF
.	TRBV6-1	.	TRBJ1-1	TGTGCCAGCAGGAGGTCAGGGTTGACTGAAGCTTTCTTT	CASRRSGLTEAFF
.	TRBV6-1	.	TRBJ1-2	TGTGCCAGCAGGGGGGACGGAAACTATGGCTACACCTTC	CASRGDGNYGYTF
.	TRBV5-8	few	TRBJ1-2	TGTGCCAGCAGCTACCTAGTAGCGACTCATGGCTACACCTTC	CASSYLVATHGYTF
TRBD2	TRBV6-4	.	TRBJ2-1	TGTGCCAGCAGTGTTGGGACTAGCGGGGGGGCCAATGAGCAGTTCTTC	CASSVGTSGGANEQFF
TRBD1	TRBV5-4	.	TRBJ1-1	TGTGCCAGCAGGGGGGGACAGATCACTGAAGCTTTCTTT	CASRGGQITEAFF
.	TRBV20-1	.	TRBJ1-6	TGCAGTGCTAGAGATATTGGGCAGGGTGGTCGATCACCCCTCCACTTT	CSARDIGQGGRSPLHF
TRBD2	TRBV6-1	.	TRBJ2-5	TGTGCCAGCACCAGCGGGGGGGCCGGAGTTTGGGGAGAGACCCAGTACTTC	CASTSGGAGVWGETQYF